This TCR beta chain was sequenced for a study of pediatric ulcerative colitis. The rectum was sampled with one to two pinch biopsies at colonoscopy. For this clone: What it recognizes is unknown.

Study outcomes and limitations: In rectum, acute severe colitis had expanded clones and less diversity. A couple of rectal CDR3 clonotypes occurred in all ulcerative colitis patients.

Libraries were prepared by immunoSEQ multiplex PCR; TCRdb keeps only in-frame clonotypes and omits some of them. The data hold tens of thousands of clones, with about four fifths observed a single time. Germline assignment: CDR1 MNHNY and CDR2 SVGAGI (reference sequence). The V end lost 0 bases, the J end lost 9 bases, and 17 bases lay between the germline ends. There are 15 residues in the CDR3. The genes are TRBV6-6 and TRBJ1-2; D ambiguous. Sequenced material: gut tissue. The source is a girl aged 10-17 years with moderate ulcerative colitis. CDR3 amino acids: CASSYSSADARSYTF. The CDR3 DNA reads TGTGCCAGCAGTTACTCGAGTGCGGACGCGAGGAGCTACACCTTC.